This T cell receptor (beta chain) was found in a study of blood T cell repertoires in COVID-19. Germline-derived CDR1 and CDR2 are KGHSH and LQKENI. The CDR3 has 15 residues. The V and J ends lost 3 bases and 2 bases, in that order; junction bases with no gene match: 2. Clones were read by immunoSEQ multiplex PCR, and TCRdb kept only the in-frame ones, dropping some. The table includes 190,000 or so clones, approximately 78% detected once. The specimen was PBMCs or T cells enriched from blood (not recorded which). The clonotype was recovered from a man between 40 and 49 years old who had recovered from COVID-19. The chain couples TRBV18 to TRBJ2-2; 8 bases align to TRBD2. CDR3 in amino acids: CASSPSGANTGELFF. The CDR3, as DNA: TGTGCCAGCTCACCTAGCGGGGCCAACACCGGGGAGCTGTTTTTT.